The 28 T cell receptor beta chains below were found in one sample sequenced in a study of CD8+ T cells in alopecia areata. The treatment denotes: oral pan-JAK inhibitor, 5-10 mg twice daily. Isolated RNA was reverse transcribed into cDNA used as the sequencing template. Profiled with immunoSEQ multiplex PCR; TCRdb holds only in-frame clones, not every one. This table holds approximately 150,000 clones, about 88% found once. The sequencing used CD8+ T cells sorted from blood, collected at week 4, from a patient treated with tofacitinib. The receptor source for this set is a human donor with alopecia areata.

This sequence joins TRBV29-1 and TRBJ2-1, with D possibly matching TRBD2 (6 bases). Germline V gene lookup returns CDR1 SQVTM and CDR2 ANQGSEA. Trimming cost V 3 bases and J 9 bases, with 21 bases left between them. The CDR3 is made up of 15 amino acids. The CDR3 DNA is TGCAGCGTTGAGACCGGGGAGGTCGGGCCCGGTGAGCAGTTCTTC. Protein product: CSVETGEVGPGEQFF.

The rearrangement joins TRBV6-5 to TRBJ2-1; 11 nucleotides match TRBD2. The CDR3 loop spans 15 amino acids. The germline CDR1 and CDR2 sequences are MNHEY and SVGAGI. V lost 5 bases to trimming and J lost 9 bases; unmatched junction nucleotides: 9. CDR3 loop: CASSGSGREHSEQFF. The CDR3 coding sequence is TGTGCCAGCAGTGGTAGCGGGAGGGAACACAGTGAGCAGTTCTTC.

This chain uses TRBV27 with TRBJ2-7; 8 nucleotides line up with TRBD1. The germline gives CDR1 MNHEY, CDR2 SMNVEV (reference sequence). The J segment lost 6 bases and the V segment lost 3 bases, leaving 10 bases of the junction unmatched. The CDR3 is 15 residues long. The CDR3 loop is CASSFSGQGNTEQYF. Here the CDR3 DNA reads TGTGCCAGCAGTTTTAGCGGACAGGGTAATACCGAGCAGTACTTC.

J is TRBJ1-5 and V is TRBV2, with TRBD1 as a possible D gene (5 bases). Per germline, CDR1 SNHLY and CDR2 FYNNEI. This CDR3 region has 14 residues. V was shortened by 4 bases and J by 6 bases, with 13 bases between the two germline ends. The CDR3: CASSAGGLAQPQHF. The CDR3 DNA reads TGTGCCAGCAGTGCTGGGGGATTGGCTCAGCCCCAGCATTTT.

J is TRBJ2-7 and V is TRBV29-1, with a possible D match to TRBD1 (6 bases). The germline gives CDR1 SQVTM, CDR2 ANQGSEA. Trimming pared 6 bases from V and 3 bases from J, leaving 15 bases between. The CDR3 is 13 amino acids. DNA of the CDR3: TGCAGCGTCCTCCAGGGGATGGGCTACGAGCAGTACTTC. Encoded protein: CSVLQGMGYEQYF.

This chain connects TRBV7-9 to TRBJ2-7; perhaps D is TRBD1 or TRBD2 (5 bases each). This CDR3 spans 14 amino acids. From germline, CDR1 is SEHNR and CDR2 FQNEAQ (reference sequence). V was clipped by 5 bases and J by 3 bases, with 14 bases between them. CDR3 DNA sequence: TGTGCCAGCAGCCCTAGGGACGGAGGCTACGAGCAGTACTTC. Residues: CASSPRDGGYEQYF.

A remark on this clone: Other DNA sequences of this sample code for an identical CDR3. V and J are TRBV6-5 and TRBJ1-5; D perhaps matches TRBD1 (6 bases). This CDR3 region has 15 residues. CDR1 is MNHEY and CDR2 is SVGAGI in the germline V gene. V was cut by 6 bases and J by 0 bases, with 12 bases left in between. The CDR3 sequence: CASRPTGYSNQPQHF. In DNA, the CDR3 is TGTGCCAGCAGACCGACAGGTTATAGCAATCAGCCCCAGCATTTT.

About this clone itself: The same CDR3 is also encoded by other DNA sequences in this sample. The chain uses TRBV27 and TRBJ1-2; D possibly corresponds to TRBD1 (6 bases). Germline values: CDR1 MNHEY, CDR2 SMNVEV (reference sequence). Trimming took off 5 bases at V and 6 bases at J, with 7 bases between the two ends. The CDR3 has 11 residues. The CDR3 DNA sequence: TGTGCCAGCAGTAAGGGGGATGGCTACACCTTC. Encoded protein: CASSKGDGYTF.

This sequence joins TRBV30 and TRBJ2-3; 11 bases are shared with TRBD1. V lost 5 bases, J lost 0 bases, and 4 bases stayed unmatched. The CDR3 is 15 amino acids. Germline values: CDR1 GTSNPN, CDR2 SVGIG (reference sequence). DNA of the CDR3: TGTGCCTGGGGGACAGGGGGATTTAGCACAGATACGCAGTATTTT. Protein: CAWGTGGFSTDTQYF.

The chain couples TRBV5-1 to TRBJ1-2; D call uncertain. Trimming stripped 2 bases from V and 0 bases from J, with 11 bases between. Germline V gene lookup returns CDR1 SGHRS and CDR2 YFSETQ. This CDR3 has 15 residues. CDR3 DNA: TGCGCCAGCAGCTTCAGACCGGATACTAACTATGGCTACACCTTC. This codes for CASSFRPDTNYGYTF.

This clone was detected once. This chain links TRBV27 with TRBJ1-1, with D maybe TRBD1 (5 bases). The CDR3 is 14 residues long. CDR1 is MNHEY and CDR2 is SMNVEV in the germline V gene (reference sequence). Trimming removed 3 bases from V and 1 base from J, with 9 bases in between. CDR3 DNA: TGTGCCAGCAGTTTCGAAGGGGCGAACACTGAAGCTTTCTTT. Protein sequence: CASSFEGANTEAFF.

The V and J genes are TRBV9 and TRBJ1-4; no clear D gene. The CDR3 contains 13 residues. The germline gives CDR1 SGDLS, CDR2 YYNGEE. Trimming shortened V by 3 bases and J by 5 bases, and 8 bases separated the two germline ends. CDR3 DNA: TGTGCCAGCAGCGAAAGTGGAAATGAAAAACTGTTTTTT. Protein: CASSESGNEKLFF.

The J gene is TRBJ1-1, the V gene TRBV6-5, with TRBD1 as a possible D gene (5 bases). The CDR3 has 12 amino acids. CDR1 is MNHEY, CDR2 SVGAGI, per germline. The germline V and J ends were trimmed by 8 bases and 1 base, with 8 bases remaining between them. The CDR3 loop reads CASGAGNTEAFF. The CDR3 coding sequence is TGTGCCAGCGGGGCGGGGAACACTGAAGCTTTCTTT.

The chain joins TRBV7-9 to TRBJ2-3, with D unresolved. The CDR3 is 15 amino acids. Germline CDR1 reads SEHNR; CDR2 reads FQNEAQ (reference sequence). The germline V and J ends were trimmed by 3 bases and 2 bases, with 12 bases remaining between them. The DNA for the CDR3 is TGTGCCAGCAGCTTGGGCTCAAGTCACACAGATACGCAGTATTTT. Protein: CASSLGSSHTDTQYF.

This clone appeared a few times. The rearrangement uses TRBV6-6 and TRBJ2-7, with D tentatively TRBD2 (6 bases). The CDR3 spans 12 residues. Deletions cut 4 bases from V and 6 bases from J, with 10 bases between. Germline CDR1 MNHNY, CDR2 SVGAGI (reference sequence). The CDR3 loop reads CASSSQGGEQYF. In DNA, the CDR3 is TGTGCCAGCAGTTCTCAGGGAGGCGAGCAGTACTTC.

This clone was seen only a few times. The chain has TRBV5-1 and TRBJ2-5; TRBD2 matches 14 bases. V lost 4 bases, J lost 4 bases, and 3 bases stayed unmatched. The germline gives CDR1 SGHRS, CDR2 YFSETQ. The CDR3 extends over 15 amino acids. DNA of the CDR3: TGCGCCAGCAGCCCGGGACTAGCGGGAGTAGAGACCCAGTACTTC. Protein: CASSPGLAGVETQYF.

The V and J genes are TRBV5-6 and TRBJ2-7; 11 nucleotides agree with TRBD1. After removal of 7 bases from V and 4 bases from J, the junction contained 1 base not matched to a gene. The CDR3 consists of 12 residues. Germline CDR1 is SGHDT and CDR2 is YYEEEE. In DNA form, the CDR3 reads TGTGCCAGCGGGACAGGGGGATACGAGCAGTACTTC. Encoded protein: CASGTGGYEQYF.

The rearrangement links TRBV7-8 to TRBJ2-7; tentative D call: TRBD1 (5 bases). From germline, CDR1 is SGHVS and CDR2 FQNEAQ. CDR3 length: 15 amino acids. V shed 2 bases and J shed 3 bases, with 14 bases lying between them. The chain's CDR3 is CASSLFQGPNYEQYF. CDR3 nucleotide sequence: TGTGCCAGCAGCTTATTTCAGGGCCCCAACTACGAGCAGTACTTC.

This clone was counted once. The genes are TRBV7-8 and TRBJ2-7, with 9 bases lining up with TRBD2. Per germline, CDR1 SGHVS and CDR2 FQNEAQ. The trim removed 2 bases at V and 6 bases at J, leaving 8 bases unmatched. CDR3 length equals 15 residues. The CDR3 reads CASSLLAGGPGEQYF. The CDR3, as DNA: TGTGCCAGCAGCTTACTTGCGGGAGGGCCCGGCGAGCAGTACTTC.

The J gene is TRBJ2-1, the V gene TRBV30; D unresolved. The germline V gene encodes CDR1 GTSNPN and CDR2 SVGIG (reference sequence). V was trimmed by 2 bases and J by 4 bases, leaving 6 bases between them. The length of the CDR3 is 12 residues. The CDR3 sequence: CAWSPSYNEQFF. CDR3 bases: TGTGCCTGGAGTCCCTCATACAATGAGCAGTTCTTC.

The CDR3 region has the DNA TGTGCCAGCAGTCCCACAGGTACAATATCGGAAGCTTTCTTT. This sequence encodes CASSPTGTISEAFF. The chain is built from TRBV28 and TRBJ1-1; D may be TRBD1 (5 bases). Germline V gives CDR1 MDHEN, CDR2 SYDVKM. The V and J ends lost 5 bases and 8 bases respectively, with 18 bases between them. The CDR3 consists of 14 residues.

This chain connects TRBV5-1 to TRBJ2-3, with D hard to call. The germline V and J ends were trimmed by 2 bases and 0 bases, with 13 bases remaining between them. Germline V gives CDR1 SGHRS, CDR2 YFSETQ. The CDR3 sequence is 16 residues long. In DNA form, the CDR3 reads TGCGCCAGCAGCTTTGACTTAGCCTCTAGCACAGATACGCAGTATTTT. Protein product: CASSFDLASSTDTQYF.

CDR3 sequence: CASTPGGGNTEAFF. CDR3 in DNA: TGTGCCAGCACCCCCGGGGGGGGCAACACTGAAGCTTTCTTT. The rearrangement uses TRBV9 and TRBJ1-1, with D possibly being TRBD1 (6 bases). CDR3 size: 14 residues. The germline V gene has CDR1 SGDLS and CDR2 YYNGEE. V was trimmed by 6 bases and J by 2 bases, leaving 14 bases between them.

This clone was seen a few times. V is TRBV10-2 and J is TRBJ1-5; 11 positions match TRBD1. After removal of 4 bases from V and 7 bases from J, the junction contained 6 bases not matched to a gene. Germline values: CDR1 WSHSY, CDR2 SAAADI. The CDR3 consists of 15 residues. The CDR3 reads CASSAGTGGWQPQHF. CDR3 sequence (DNA): TGCGCCAGCAGTGCCGGGACAGGGGGTTGGCAGCCCCAGCATTTT.

The chain is built from TRBV29-1 and TRBJ1-2; D is ambiguous. The CDR3 has 13 residues. Trimming took off 3 bases at V and 3 bases at J, with 11 bases between the two ends. Germline assignment: CDR1 SQVTM and CDR2 ANQGSEA. The CDR3 loop reads CSVERVIDYGYTF. DNA of the CDR3: TGCAGCGTTGAGAGGGTTATCGACTATGGCTACACCTTC.

This rearrangement joins TRBV7-9 to TRBJ2-1; D remains ambiguous. V was pared by 2 bases and J by 10 bases, with 9 bases between. Per germline, CDR1 SEHNR and CDR2 FQNEAQ (reference sequence). The CDR3 is 12 amino acids. The CDR3 sequence is CASSLSGGEQFF. The CDR3 DNA is TGTGCCAGCAGCTTATCTGGCGGCGAGCAGTTCTTC.

V and J are TRBV7-9 and TRBJ2-2; the match to TRBD1 covers 9 bases. Germline V lookup: CDR1 SEHNR, CDR2 FQNEAQ (reference sequence). The CDR3 consists of 15 residues. The J segment lost 5 bases and the V segment lost 6 bases, leaving 7 bases of the junction unmatched. The CDR3 DNA reads TGTGCCAGCAGATTTCCGGGACAGGGAACCGGGGAGCTGTTTTTT. Its translation: CASRFPGQGTGELFF.

J is TRBJ2-5 and V is TRBV29-1; no definite D call. The DNA matches TRBJ2-7 better at its end, which makes the J call doubtful. Germline CDR1 and CDR2: SQVTM and ANQGSEA. The length of the CDR3 is 12 residues. CDR3 DNA sequence: TGCAGCGTTGGTGGATCGACCTACGAGCAGTACTTC. Amino acid sequence: CSVGGSTYEQYF.